This entry concerns a single TCR beta chain. This CDR3 is 16 amino acids long. Germline V gives CDR1 LNHDA, CDR2 SQIVND (reference sequence). V lost 1 base, J lost 6 bases, and 7 bases stayed unmatched. In the original processing: How many nucleated cells were present was estimated from reference gene primer amplification. Profiled with immunoSEQ multiplex PCR; TCRdb holds only in-frame clones, not every one. That table gives V, J and clone size, and the DNA gave D and trimming. Counted here are under 170,000 clones, 84% occurring once; the ten biggest clones make up roughly 2%. These data come from a study of blood T cell repertoires in COVID-19. In the study overall: The origin of the acute and convalescent COVID-19 samples was the United States, Italy and Spain. T cells, B-cell-depleted T cells, or PBMCs supplied cDNA or gDNA.

Sequencing input: peripheral blood. This TCR was sampled from a man between 70 and 80 years old with acute or convalescent COVID-19. The genes are TRBV19 and TRBJ2-1, with 9 bases fitting TRBD2. CDR3 loop: CASSIARAGGLNEQFF. The CDR3, as DNA: TGTGCCAGTAGTATAGCGCGAGCGGGAGGCCTCAATGAGCAGTTCTTC.